This T cell receptor (beta chain) came from a study of blood T cell repertoires in COVID-19. The length of the CDR3 is 13 residues. CDR1 and CDR2 from the germline V gene are SGHRS and YFSETQ. The V gene end was trimmed by 5 bases and the J gene end by 4 bases; junction bases not matched to a gene: 4. The assay was immunoSEQ multiplex PCR, and TCRdb's table has in-frame clones only and misses some. The sample has 100,000 to 120,000 clones, over 75% seen once. The TCR was taken from a man aged 50 or older with acute or convalescent COVID-19. Sequenced sample: peripheral blood. V and J are TRBV5-1 and TRBJ1-1; 8 nucleotides agree with TRBD1. CDR3 sequence (DNA): TGCGCCAGCAGAGTGGACAGGGCCACTGAAGCTTTCTTT. It yields the protein CASRVDRATEAFF.